These 26 T cell receptor beta chains originate from one sample sequenced in a study of cytomegalovirus exposure and HLA in healthy donors. It was with 60 Vbeta and 13 Jbeta primers that the PCR ran. Profiled with immunoSEQ multiplex PCR; TCRdb holds only in-frame clones, not every one. The sample holds about 140,000 clones, about 79% seen once. Material: PBMCs. Receptors were obtained from a middle-aged man in good health and CMV-seropositive.

The chain couples TRBV7-3 to TRBJ1-2; TRBD1 aligns across 8 bases. J was trimmed by 7 bases and V by 1 base; bases with no gene match: 2. CDR1 and CDR2 from the germline V gene are SGHTA and FQGTGA. This CDR3 has 13 residues. CDR3 protein: CASSLNQGAGYTF. Here the CDR3 DNA reads TGTGCCAGCAGCTTAAACCAGGGGGCTGGCTACACCTTC.

The gene calls are TRBV5-1 and TRBJ1-2; 9 bases agree with TRBD1. Germline CDR1 SGHRS, CDR2 YFSETQ. The V segment lost 0 bases and the J segment 8 bases; nucleotides outside the gene matches: 11. CDR3 length: 16 residues. CDR3 amino acids: CASSLAPPGQGMGYTF. In nucleotides, the CDR3 is TGCGCCAGCAGCTTGGCCCCACCGGGACAGGGCATGGGCTACACCTTC.

The CDR3 protein is CASSQLDRIREQYF. For the CDR3, the DNA is TGTGCCAGCAGCCAACTGGACAGAATAAGAGAGCAGTACTTC. The chain is built from TRBV14 and TRBJ2-7, with D perhaps TRBD1 (6 bases). V was shortened by 2 bases and J by 7 bases, with 15 bases between the two germline ends. The CDR3 is made up of 14 amino acids. CDR1 is SGHDN and CDR2 is FVKESK in the germline V gene.

This clone was found once. The genes are TRBV13 and TRBJ1-2; TRBD1 might be the D (5 bases). CDR1 and CDR2 (germline): PRHDT, FYEKMQ (reference sequence). The CDR3 length is 14 residues. Trimming left V 7 bases short and J 6 bases short, with 18 bases between. CDR3 amino acids: CASKPPRTPNGYTF. In nucleotides, the CDR3 is TGTGCCAGCAAACCCCCCCGGACACCCAATGGCTACACCTTC.

As concerns this clone: Other DNA sequences in this specimen translate into the identical CDR3. V is TRBV13 and J is TRBJ2-7, with 8 bases lining up with TRBD1. The J segment lost 2 bases and the V segment lost 4 bases, leaving 10 bases of the junction unmatched. The CDR3 extends over 16 amino acids. Germline V gene data show CDR1 as PRHDT and CDR2 as FYEKMQ (reference sequence). The CDR3 nucleotides are TGTGCCAGCAGCTCGTGGGCGGACAGGGACCCCTACGAGCAGTACTTC. Its translation: CASSSWADRDPYEQYF.

This chain uses TRBV30 with TRBJ1-2; 10 nucleotides match TRBD1. Trimming removed 7 bases from V and 8 bases from J; junction bases left unmatched: 7. The length of the CDR3 is 12 residues. CDR1 is GTSNPN and CDR2 is SVGIG in the germline V gene (reference sequence). CDR3 nucleotide sequence: TGTGCCTTGTCGTGGGACAGGGGAGGCTACACCTTC. It codes for CALSWDRGGYTF.

The V and J genes are TRBV30 and TRBJ1-3; 7 bases map to TRBD1. The V segment lost 5 bases and the J segment 2 bases; nucleotides outside the gene matches: 6. The CDR3 is made up of 14 amino acids. Looked up from germline, CDR1 is GTSNPN and CDR2 is SVGIG (reference sequence). The chain's CDR3 is CAWGRGGTGNTIYF. CDR3 nucleotides: TGTGCCTGGGGTAGAGGGGGCACTGGAAACACCATATATTTT.

This clone was seen a handful of times. This chain links TRBV6-5 with TRBJ2-1; D is perhaps TRBD2 (5 bases). Trimming pared 8 bases from V and 4 bases from J, leaving 9 bases between. Germline CDR1 is MNHEY and CDR2 is SVGAGI. This CDR3 contains 12 residues. DNA of the CDR3: TGTGCCAGCTCTCAGCGGTACAATGAGCAGTTCTTC. This encodes CASSQRYNEQFF.

The V gene is TRBV4-3, the J gene TRBJ2-7, with TRBD1 as a possible D gene (5 bases). Germline V gene lookup returns CDR1 LGHNA and CDR2 YSLEER. This CDR3 is built from 15 residues. V shed 2 bases and J shed 2 bases, with 13 bases lying between them. Written as DNA, the CDR3 is TGCGCCAGCAGCCAACTCGGACATACGACCTACGAGCAGTACTTC. This translates into CASSQLGHTTYEQYF.

Comment on this clone: Germline and junction disagree at one end, which may indicate a read error. At the DNA level, this CDR3 is encoded by other sequences in the same sample as well. This sequence joins TRBV4-1 and TRBJ2-7; 12 bases map to TRBD2. Germline V CDR1 and CDR2: MGHRA, YSYEKL. The CDR3 consists of 16 residues. The CDR3 loop reads CASSQDLAGGRYEQYF. CDR3 nucleotide sequence: TGTGCCAGCAGCCAAGATCTAGCGGGAGGGCGCTACGAGCAGTACTTC.

The chain couples TRBV30 to TRBJ2-7, with 9 bases identical to TRBD1. Losses at the gene ends were 5 bases for V and 4 bases for J; bases not matched to a gene: 3. CDR1 and CDR2 from the germline V gene are GTSNPN and SVGIG (reference sequence). This CDR3 comprises 12 residues. CDR3 DNA: TGTGCCTGGTCCGGGACAGGGTACGAGCAGTACTTC. Amino acid sequence: CAWSGTGYEQYF.

The chain couples TRBV9 to TRBJ2-3; 10 bases fit TRBD2. The V and J ends lost 4 bases and 2 bases, in that order; junction bases with no gene match: 4. This CDR3 contains 15 residues. Germline assignment: CDR1 SGDLS and CDR2 YYNGEE. CDR3 DNA: TGTGCCAGCAGCCGCGGGACTAGCGTCACAGATACGCAGTATTTT. Translation gives CASSRGTSVTDTQYF.

This clone was counted only a few times. This sequence joins TRBV7-9 and TRBJ2-1; perhaps TRBD2 as D (6 bases). The V end was cut by 4 bases, the J end by 1 base, with 14 bases between. The CDR3 totals 16 residues. Germline V gene sequence: CDR1 SEHNR, CDR2 FQNEAQ (reference sequence). CDR3 DNA sequence: TGTGCCAGCAGCTCAATTAGCGGATCTTCCTACAATGAGCAGTTCTTC. It translates to CASSSISGSSYNEQFF.

The CDR3 DNA is TGCGCCAGCTTTCTTACCGGGGGCACTGAAGCTTTCTTT. Translating it yields CASFLTGGTEAFF. This sequence joins TRBV5-1 and TRBJ1-1; TRBD1 is a possible D gene (5 bases). CDR1 and CDR2 from the germline V gene are SGHRS and YFSETQ. The CDR3 has 13 amino acids. The V end was cut by 7 bases, the J end by 4 bases, with 14 bases between.

The J gene is TRBJ1-1, the V gene TRBV6-6, with D hard to call. Deletions cut 5 bases from V and 4 bases from J, with 8 bases between. The germline gives CDR1 MNHNY, CDR2 SVGAGI (reference sequence). CDR3 length: 12 amino acids. As DNA, the CDR3 is TGTGCCAGCAGTGCTCGGGGCACTGAAGCTTTCTTT. Translating gives CASSARGTEAFF.

V usage is TRBV30 and J usage is TRBJ1-1, with D possibly matching TRBD1 (5 bases). Per germline, CDR1 GTSNPN and CDR2 SVGIG (reference sequence). Deletions cut 3 bases from V and 0 bases from J, with 17 bases between. CDR3 length equals 16 residues. CDR3 sequence (DNA): TGTGCCTGGAGCGCTCTGGGGGGGAGGTTGAACACTGAAGCTTTCTTT. Its protein is CAWSALGGRLNTEAFF.

The chain couples TRBV2 to TRBJ2-5; D perhaps matches TRBD2 (5 bases). Germline V gives CDR1 SNHLY, CDR2 FYNNEI. This CDR3 comprises 16 residues. Trimming removed 0 bases at V and 6 bases at J, with 17 bases between. The CDR3 DNA reads TGTGCCAGCAGTGAAGCGCTTCGTAGGGAGTGGCAGACCCAGTACTTC. This codes for CASSEALRREWQTQYF.

In its sample, this clone was seen a few times. This sequence joins TRBV6-1 and TRBJ2-7; D uncertain. The CDR3 contains 14 residues. Germline V gene data show CDR1 as MNHNS and CDR2 as SASEGT. V gave up 4 bases and J gave up 2 bases, with 12 bases separating them. In nucleotides, the CDR3 is TGTGCCAGCAGTGTCCTCGACACCACCTACGAGCAGTACTTC. This codes for CASSVLDTTYEQYF.

J is TRBJ2-2 and V is TRBV9; 13 bases are a match to TRBD2. With 2 bases clipped from V and 4 bases from J, the junction kept 8 bases outside the gene matches. Looked up from germline, CDR1 is SGDLS and CDR2 is YYNGEE. The CDR3 extends over 18 amino acids. CDR3 coding DNA: TGTGCCAGCAGCGTTGGACTAGCGGGGGCCCTGGGCACCGGGGAGCTGTTTTTT. It yields the protein CASSVGLAGALGTGELFF.

The chain links TRBV7-2 to TRBJ1-3; 7 nucleotides line up with TRBD1. There are 15 residues in the CDR3. Germline loops: CDR1 SGHTA, CDR2 FQGNSA. Trimming removed 5 bases from V and 4 bases from J; junction bases left unmatched: 8. CDR3 residues: CASSKGGAQGNTIYF. CDR3 nucleotides: TGTGCCAGCAGCAAAGGGGGCGCCCAGGGAAACACCATATATTTT. Full variable domain (remainder filled in from reference TRBV7-2 and TRBJ1-3): GAGVSQSPSNKVTEKGKDVELRCDPISGHTALYWYRQSLGQGLEFLIYFQGNSAPDKSGLPSDRFSAERTGGSVSTLTIQRTQQEDSAVYLCASSKGGAQGNTIYFGEGSWLTVV.

The chain couples TRBV10-3 to TRBJ2-7, with a possible D match to TRBD2 (5 bases). CDR3 length equals 14 residues. V lost 11 bases and J 6 bases, leaving 23 bases between the germline ends. Looked up from germline, CDR1 is ENHRY and CDR2 is SYGVKD. CDR3 in DNA: TGTGCCGCCAATCGGGGAGCGATCCGGTCCGAGCAGTACTTC. It yields the protein CAANRGAIRSEQYF.

This clone was seen only a few times. The rearrangement uses TRBV28 and TRBJ1-4, with D possibly being TRBD1 (6 bases). The germline gives CDR1 MDHEN, CDR2 SYDVKM. V was pared by 4 bases and J by 4 bases, with 13 bases between. This CDR3 spans 15 amino acids. Here the CDR3 DNA reads TGTGCCAGCAGTTCCTACAGGGAGGGTAATGAAAAACTGTTTTTT. Amino acids: CASSSYREGNEKLFF. The whole variable domain, remainder taken from reference TRBV28 and TRBJ1-4, is DVKVTQSSRYLVKRTGEKVFLECVQDMDHENMFWYRQDPGLGLRLIYFSYDVKMKEKGDIPEGYSVSREKKERFSLILESASTNQTSMYLCASSSYREGNEKLFFGSGTQLSVL.

The J gene is TRBJ2-3, the V gene TRBV29-1; possible D gene TRBD1, 7 bases. Germline V gene lookup returns CDR1 SQVTM and CDR2 ANQGSEA. This CDR3 is built from 14 residues. Deletions cut 5 bases from V and 6 bases from J, with 18 bases between. CDR3 region: CSVSSGQEGDTQYF. CDR3 nucleotides: TGCAGCGTTAGTTCCGGACAGGAGGGTGATACGCAGTATTTT.

V is TRBV7-2 and J is TRBJ2-7; the match to TRBD1 covers 7 bases. CDR1 is SGHTA and CDR2 is FQGNSA in the germline V gene. The CDR3 runs 14 residues. After removal of 1 base from V and 5 bases from J, the junction contained 5 bases not matched to a gene. As DNA, the CDR3 is TGTGCCAGCAGCTTAGGAACAGGGGTAGACGAGCAGTACTTC. It specifies CASSLGTGVDEQYF. The full variable domain, its missing parts supplied by reference TRBV7-2 and TRBJ2-7, is GAGVSQSPSNKVTEKGKDVELRCDPISGHTALYWYRQSLGQGLEFLIYFQGNSAPDKSGLPSDRFSAERTGGSVSTLTIQRTQQEDSAVYLCASSLGTGVDEQYFGPGTRLTVT.

V is TRBV5-1 and J is TRBJ2-2; a possible D gene is TRBD2 (5 bases). Germline CDR1 is SGHRS and CDR2 is YFSETQ. The CDR3 extends over 16 amino acids. Trimming shortened V by 4 bases and J by 7 bases, and 20 bases separated the two germline ends. This CDR3 reads CASSPTGDRVIGELFF. The CDR3 coding sequence is TGCGCCAGCAGCCCTACCGGGGATCGTGTTATCGGGGAGCTGTTTTTT.

This chain joins TRBV25-1 and TRBJ2-1; TRBD1 matches at 7 bases. This CDR3 contains 18 residues. Trimming removed 6 bases from V and 5 bases from J; junction bases left unmatched: 19. The germline CDR1 and CDR2 sequences are MGHDK and SYGVNS. CDR3 protein: CASSPWGVSAGGNNEQFF. In DNA form, the CDR3 reads TGTGCCAGCAGCCCTTGGGGAGTTTCGGCAGGGGGAAACAATGAGCAGTTCTTC.